This T cell receptor (beta chain) was recorded in a study of blood T cell repertoires in COVID-19 (dated by TCRdb to between 2020 and 2021). Looking at the study overall: Samples from collaborators originated in the United States, Italy and Spain and spanned both the acute and convalescent phases of COVID-19. The material from the prospective study consisted of cDNA or gDNA derived from T cells, B-cell-depleted T cells, or PBMCs. Subjects who had been exposed to COVID-19, were actively infected with it, or had recovered from it provided the deeply sampled blood TCRbeta repertoires that made up the dataset. A freely available public database, intended as a resource for researchers studying the immune response to SARS-CoV-2, is where the repertoires were released. The samples were drawn from two sources: the first 160 participants of the ongoing ImmuneRACE study, and 1,200 or so subjects contributed by 6 global collaborators. Nearly every sample came with metadata listing a de-identified subject ID, COVID-19 status, age in years and sex. Where available, HLA class I and class II types were obtained from metadata supplied by the sample provider rather than from assay-based typing.

TCRbeta CDR3 regions were amplified from genomic DNA using the immunoSEQ Assay, a bias-controlled multiplex PCR. Per the source publication's procedure: Nucleated cell counts per sample were estimated from amplification of reference gene primers within the assay. To quantify the absolute abundance of each unique TCRbeta CDR3 rearrangement, sequence reads were collapsed and filtered. For each sample, productive Simpson clonality was calculated as the square root of Simpson's diversity index across productive rearrangements. Entries here come from immuneACCESS through TCRdb and include only in-frame sequences with V and J called. Some clones fail to appear in such tables; in the studies checked, an unresolved V gene covers under half of the shortfall, and the cause of the remainder is unknown. D and trimming were read from the DNA, whereas the V and J calls and clone size are those reported in that table. The sample contains 200,000 to 250,000 clones, roughly nine tenths of them found a single time. The ten top clones hold less than 7.5% of the sample.

Broader findings and caveats from the paper: Clinical and demographic metadata were provided uncurated, with the amount varying by source and participant.

To note about this clone: Its binding antigen is unknown. No quality values exist for individual bases; no much larger clone is one base distant.

Another Seattle source contributed samples from volunteer blood donors who had recovered from COVID-19. Each collaborating institution followed its own protocols to collect whole blood in K2EDTA tubes. For TCRbeta analysis, collaborators shipped samples in one of three forms: frozen whole blood, isolated PBMCs, or DNA extracted from either of those sample types. From cysteine to phenylalanine, the CDR3 is 16 amino acids long. The sequence is cut down to CDR3 DNA, 48 bases in frame from base 1. CDR1 and CDR2 were assigned from the germline V gene as SGHTS and YDEGEE. Trimming removed 2 bases from V and 2 bases from J; the gene matches leave 6 bases unexplained.

Sequenced input: peripheral blood. This clonotype was obtained from a man aged 60 to 75 who had recovered from COVID-19. The rearrangement joined TRBV5-8 to TRBJ1-4; 7 bases in between match TRBD1. The CDR3 is CASSLQGKATNEKLFF. The DNA is as follows: TGTGCCAGCAGCTTACAGGGGAAAGCCACTAATGAAAAACTGTTTTTT.